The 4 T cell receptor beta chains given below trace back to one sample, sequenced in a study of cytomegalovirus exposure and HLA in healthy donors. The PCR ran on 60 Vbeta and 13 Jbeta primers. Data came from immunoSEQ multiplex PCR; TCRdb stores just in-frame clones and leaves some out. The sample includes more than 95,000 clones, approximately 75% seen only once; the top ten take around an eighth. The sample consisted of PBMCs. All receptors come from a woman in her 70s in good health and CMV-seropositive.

Here the CDR3 reads CASSAPQGEKTNTGELFF. In nucleotides, the CDR3 is TGCGCCAGCAGTGCACCACAGGGGGAGAAAACAAACACCGGGGAGCTGTTTTTT. This chain joins TRBV10-1 and TRBJ2-2, with 8 bases aligning to TRBD1. The V segment lost 4 bases and the J segment 2 bases; nucleotides outside the gene matches: 12. The CDR3 runs 18 residues. The germline CDR1 and CDR2 sequences are WNHNN and SYGVQD (reference sequence).

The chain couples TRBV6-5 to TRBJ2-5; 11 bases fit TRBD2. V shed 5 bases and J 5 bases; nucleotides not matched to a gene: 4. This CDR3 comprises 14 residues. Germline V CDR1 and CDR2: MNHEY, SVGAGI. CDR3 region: CASSLAGGRETQYF. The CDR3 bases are TGTGCCAGCAGTCTAGCGGGGGGTCGGGAGACCCAGTACTTC.

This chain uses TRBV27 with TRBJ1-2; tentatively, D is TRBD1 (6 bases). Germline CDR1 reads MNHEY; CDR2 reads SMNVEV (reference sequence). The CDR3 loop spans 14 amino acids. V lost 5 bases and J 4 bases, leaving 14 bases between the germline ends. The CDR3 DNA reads TGTGCCAGCAGTCCCACTAGGACAGTCTATGGCTACACCTTC. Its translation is CASSPTRTVYGYTF.

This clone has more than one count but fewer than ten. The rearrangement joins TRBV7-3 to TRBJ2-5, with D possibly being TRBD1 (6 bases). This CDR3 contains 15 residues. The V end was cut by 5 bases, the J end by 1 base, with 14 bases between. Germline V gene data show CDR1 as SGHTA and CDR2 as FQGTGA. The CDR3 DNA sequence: TGTGCCAGCAGCGAAGCCGGGACAAGCCAAGAGACCCAGTACTTC. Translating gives CASSEAGTSQETQYF. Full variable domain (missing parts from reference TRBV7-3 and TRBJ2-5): GAGVSQTPSNKVTEKGKYVELRCDPISGHTALYWYRQSLGQGPEFLIYFQGTGAADDSGLPNDRFFAVRPEGSVSTLKIQRTERGDSAVYLCASSEAGTSQETQYFGPGTRLLVL.